Each of the 31 T cell receptor beta chains below was sequenced from the same sample in a study of T cell changes during pregnancy in multiple sclerosis. Sequencing was performed with immunoSEQ multiplex PCR; in TCRdb, only in-frame clones are kept and a portion is missing. The sample includes 35,000 or so clones, approximately 91% of them seen just once. The sample here was peripheral blood, taken in the second trimester of pregnancy. These receptors were collected from a female donor in good health, enrolled as a control in a pregnancy study.

The chain combines TRBV29-1 with TRBJ2-3; possible D gene TRBD2, 5 bases. CDR1 SQVTM and CDR2 ANQGSEA come from the germline V gene. The germline V and J ends were trimmed by 5 bases and 3 bases, with 18 bases remaining between them. The CDR3 is 15 residues long. This CDR3 is CSVLPTTRLTDTQYF. The CDR3 DNA is TGCAGCGTTCTTCCTACTACTAGACTGACAGATACGCAGTATTTT.

The rearrangement uses TRBV13 and TRBJ2-7; 9 bases fit TRBD2. The V segment lost 3 bases and the J segment 0 bases; nucleotides outside the gene matches: 3. Germline V lookup: CDR1 PRHDT, CDR2 FYEKMQ (reference sequence). The CDR3 contains 15 residues. The CDR3 region is CASSFGGLASYEQYF. The CDR3 region has the DNA TGTGCCAGCAGCTTCGGGGGACTAGCCTCCTACGAGCAGTACTTC.

The chain joins TRBV4-2 to TRBJ1-4; D is ambiguous. The germline V gene has CDR1 LGHNA and CDR2 YNFKEQ. CDR3 length: 15 residues. The V gene lost 1 base and the J gene lost 5 bases, with 11 bases spanning the gap. In nucleotides, the CDR3 is TGTGCCAGCAGCCAAGGTATAGTCTCAAATGAAAAACTGTTTTTT. It translates to CASSQGIVSNEKLFF.

The CDR3 protein is CASSLGLVGDTQYF. The CDR3 nucleotides read TGTGCCAGCAGTCTGGGACTAGTAGGTGATACGCAGTATTTT. This rearrangement joins TRBV6-5 to TRBJ2-3; TRBD2 matches 8 bases. Unmatched junction bases numbered 7, after V lost 5 bases and J lost 6 bases. The CDR3 totals 14 residues. Germline V CDR1 and CDR2: MNHEY, SVGAGI.

This clone is judged medium-sized. V is TRBV6-4 and J is TRBJ2-3; 11 nucleotides line up with TRBD2. Germline V CDR1 and CDR2: MRHNA, SNTAGT. The CDR3 is 16 residues long. With V trimmed by 3 bases and J by 5 bases, 7 bases remained unmatched. The CDR3 protein is CASSEKLAGEIDTQYF. In nucleotides, the CDR3 is TGTGCCAGCAGTGAGAAACTAGCGGGGGAGATAGATACGCAGTATTTT.

This sequence joins TRBV6-4 and TRBJ2-2, with 8 bases identical to TRBD2. CDR3 length: 14 amino acids. Germline trimming cut 0 bases from V and 6 bases from J; bases unmatched to any gene: 0. Looked up from germline, CDR1 is MRHNA and CDR2 is SNTAGT. The CDR3 region is CASSDSAGAGELFF. DNA for the CDR3: TGTGCCAGCAGTGACTCAGCGGGGGCCGGGGAGCTGTTTTTT.

V and J are TRBV19 and TRBJ1-2, with 7 bases lining up with TRBD1. The CDR3 extends over 14 amino acids. V was pared by 5 bases and J by 4 bases, with 7 bases of the junction left unmatched. The germline gives CDR1 LNHDA, CDR2 SQIVND (reference sequence). In DNA, the CDR3 is TGTGCCAGTAGTCCATTGACAGGGCGCTATGGCTACACCTTC. Amino acids: CASSPLTGRYGYTF.

V is TRBV9 and J is TRBJ2-7, with 9 bases that match TRBD2. V shed 0 bases and J 3 bases; nucleotides not matched to a gene: 1. This CDR3 region has 14 residues. The germline CDR1 and CDR2 sequences are SGDLS and YYNGEE. The CDR3 DNA follows: TGTGCCAGCAGCGTAGCTAGCGGGAACTACGAGCAGTACTTC. Translation gives CASSVASGNYEQYF.

In this sample, this clone turned up a few times. The chain combines TRBV19 with TRBJ1-1; no clear D gene. Germline V lookup: CDR1 LNHDA, CDR2 SQIVND (reference sequence). CDR3 length: 12 residues. The ends were cut back, 7 bases at V and 0 bases at J, with 6 bases in the middle. CDR3 amino acids: CASKDLNTEAFF. CDR3 DNA: TGTGCCAGTAAGGACTTGAACACTGAAGCTTTCTTT.

CDR3 loop: CASSQGLARGADTQYF. DNA of the CDR3: TGTGCCAGTAGTCAAGGACTAGCGCGCGGGGCAGATACGCAGTATTTT. The J gene is TRBJ2-3, the V gene TRBV19, with TRBD2 matching 9 bases. Germline V gene sequence: CDR1 LNHDA, CDR2 SQIVND (reference sequence). The V gene end was trimmed by 5 bases and the J gene end by 4 bases; junction bases not matched to a gene: 10. The CDR3 is 16 amino acids.

This clone occurred once. J is TRBJ1-6 and V is TRBV6-5, with D maybe TRBD1 (5 bases). Looked up from germline, CDR1 is MNHEY and CDR2 is SVGAGI. Trimming left V 5 bases short and J 7 bases short, with 12 bases between. The CDR3 covers 14 residues. CDR3 region: CASSRGERNSPLHF. The CDR3 region has the DNA TGTGCCAGCAGTCGGGGGGAACGGAATTCACCCCTCCACTTT.

This sequence joins TRBV5-1 and TRBJ1-1; D gene ambiguous. CDR3 length: 15 amino acids. CDR1 is SGHRS and CDR2 is YFSETQ in the germline V gene. The germline V and J ends were trimmed by 1 base and 4 bases, with 14 bases remaining between them. CDR3 DNA sequence: TGCGCCAGCAGCTTGATGATCCCGGCGGGCACTGAAGCTTTCTTT. Translated: CASSLMIPAGTEAFF.

The chain's CDR3 is CASSQDGRGSEQFF. CDR3 nucleotides: TGTGCCAGCAGCCAAGATGGGAGGGGTAGCGAGCAGTTCTTC. The V call is TRBV4-2, the J call TRBJ2-1; 7 nucleotides line up with TRBD2. CDR1 and CDR2 from the germline V gene are LGHNA and YNFKEQ. The V and J ends lost 0 bases and 10 bases, in that order; junction bases with no gene match: 6. The CDR3 is made up of 14 amino acids.

CDR3 residues: CASSFPLTHEQYF. CDR3 in DNA: TGTGCCAGCAGCTTTCCGTTGACTCACGAGCAGTACTTC. The chain carries TRBV5-6 and TRBJ2-7; D remains ambiguous. The CDR3 sequence is 13 residues long. Trimming pared 2 bases from V and 5 bases from J, leaving 11 bases between. CDR1 SGHDT and CDR2 YYEEEE come from the germline V gene. Variable domain in full (rest from reference TRBV5-6 and TRBJ2-7): DAGVTQSPTHLIKTRGQQVTLRCSPKSGHDTVSWYQQALGQGPQFIFQYYEEEERQRGNFPDRFSGHQFPNYSSELNVNALLLGDSALYLCASSFPLTHEQYFGPGTRLTVT.

V and J are TRBV7-3 and TRBJ2-1, with a tentative D call TRBD1 (6 bases). Deletions cut 6 bases from V and 8 bases from J, with 26 bases between. This CDR3 is 17 amino acids long. The V gene's germline CDR1 is SGHTA and CDR2 FQGTGA. CDR3 bases: TGTGCCAGCAGTACAGGGTCAGGCACACCGAATGTGGATGAGCAGTTCTTC. Amino acid sequence: CASSTGSGTPNVDEQFF.

The CDR3 sequence: CASGLATGGADTQYF. CDR3 DNA sequence: TGTGCTAGTGGTTTGGCCACAGGGGGAGCAGATACGCAGTATTTT. The chain couples TRBV12-5 to TRBJ2-3, with 8 bases identical to TRBD1. V lost 1 base to trimming and J lost 4 bases; unmatched junction nucleotides: 4. Per the germline V gene, CDR1 is LGHNT and CDR2 is FRNRAP. The CDR3 length is 15 residues.

This clone was seen once. The rearrangement uses TRBV27 and TRBJ1-5; D remains unclear. Germline V gene data show CDR1 as MNHEY and CDR2 as SMNVEV (reference sequence). V lost 5 bases and J 7 bases, leaving 9 bases between the germline ends. The CDR3 has 12 residues. The DNA of the CDR3 is TGTGCCAGCAGTCCCACGGGGCAGCCCCAGCATTTT. This translates into CASSPTGQPQHF.

The rearrangement joins TRBV25-1 to TRBJ2-1, with 7 bases identical to TRBD1. After removal of 4 bases from V and 14 bases from J, the junction contained 11 bases not matched to a gene. Germline-derived CDR1 and CDR2 are MGHDK and SYGVNS. CDR3 length: 13 amino acids. The DNA for the CDR3 is TGTGCCAGCAGTGGTACCAAGGGGGCCTCGAAGTTCTTC. This translates into CASSGTKGASKFF. The full variable domain, in which reference TRBV25-1 and TRBJ2-1 provide the parts outside the CDR3, is EADIYQTPRYLVIGTGKKITLECSQTMGHDKMYWYQQDPGMELHLIHYSYGVNSTEKGDLSSESTVSRIRTEHFPLTLESARPSHTSQYLCASSGTKGASKFFGPGTRLTVL.

V is TRBV5-1 and J is TRBJ2-5, with 7 positions matching TRBD1. This CDR3 is 16 amino acids long. V was clipped by 4 bases and J by 7 bases; unmatched bases: 16. Germline V gene sequence: CDR1 SGHRS, CDR2 YFSETQ. CDR3 DNA: TGCGCCAGCAGCCGCCAGACAGGGACCCAAGGTGGGACCCAGTACTTC. This translates into CASSRQTGTQGGTQYF.

V gene TRBV2 combines with J gene TRBJ1-2, with a possible D match to TRBD1 (6 bases). Deletions cut 4 bases from V and 2 bases from J, with 14 bases between. The CDR3 contains 15 residues. The germline V gene encodes CDR1 SNHLY and CDR2 FYNNEI. CDR3 nucleotide sequence: TGTGCCAGCAGTGGGCGAACAGGGACCAACTATGGCTACACCTTC. This encodes CASSGRTGTNYGYTF.

CDR3 sequence reads: CASSSQKIHEQFF. In DNA, the CDR3 is TGTGCCAGCTCATCCCAGAAAATACATGAGCAGTTCTTC. The gene calls are TRBV18 and TRBJ2-1; D remains ambiguous. Germline CDR1 and CDR2: KGHSH and LQKENI. The CDR3 consists of 13 residues. The ends were cut back, 5 bases at V and 8 bases at J, with 13 bases in the middle.

V gene TRBV14 combines with J gene TRBJ1-6, with D possibly being TRBD1 (5 bases). The V gene's germline CDR1 is SGHDN and CDR2 FVKESK. Trimming took 7 bases from V and 7 from J, leaving 17 bases between them. This CDR3 is 15 amino acids long. The CDR3 reads CASTPAGRGNSPLHF. The CDR3 DNA is TGTGCCAGCACCCCCGCTGGTAGGGGCAATTCACCCCTCCACTTT. Combining the CDR3 with reference TRBV14 and TRBJ1-6 gives the whole variable domain EAGVTQFPSHSVIEKGQTVTLRCDPISGHDNLYWYRRVMGKEIKFLLHFVKESKQDESGMPNNRFLAERTGGTYSTLKVQPAELEDSGVYFCASTPAGRGNSPLHFGNGTRLTVT.

The rearrangement joins TRBV2 to TRBJ2-7, with D maybe TRBD2 (6 bases). CDR1 is SNHLY and CDR2 is FYNNEI in the germline V gene. The CDR3 contains 15 residues. The V gene lost 6 bases and the J gene lost 4 bases, with 19 bases spanning the gap. CDR3 nucleotide sequence: TGTGCCAGCAGCGACTTGGGGGGACCGAAGTACGAGCAGTACTTC. Encoded protein: CASSDLGGPKYEQYF.

The chain carries TRBV6-4 and TRBJ2-1, with TRBD2 identical over 8 bases. The V and J ends lost 5 bases and 4 bases, in that order; junction bases with no gene match: 7. CDR1 is MRHNA and CDR2 is SNTAGT in the germline V gene. CDR3 size: 15 residues. CDR3 DNA sequence: TGTGCCAGCAGTCCCCACGGGGGGGATTACAATGAGCAGTTCTTC. This sequence encodes CASSPHGGDYNEQFF.

In this sample, this clone is medium-sized (0.01 to 0.1%). The sample contains more than one DNA sequence encoding this CDR3. V and J are TRBV27 and TRBJ1-1, with 8 bases that match TRBD1. Trimming took 7 bases from V and 4 from J; bases not matched to a gene: 2. The CDR3 runs 12 residues. Per the germline V gene, CDR1 is MNHEY and CDR2 is SMNVEV (reference sequence). The CDR3 sequence is CASKTGVTEAFF. The CDR3 DNA follows: TGTGCCAGCAAGACAGGGGTCACTGAAGCTTTCTTT.

V usage is TRBV19 and J usage is TRBJ2-7; 7 nucleotides match TRBD1. Germline V gives CDR1 LNHDA, CDR2 SQIVND (reference sequence). V lost 8 bases to trimming and J lost 3 bases; unmatched junction nucleotides: 10. CDR3 length equals 14 residues. This chain's CDR3 is CASSPRQGGYEQYF. Here the CDR3 DNA reads TGTGCCAGTTCCCCACGACAGGGTGGCTACGAGCAGTACTTC.

V is TRBV11-3 and J is TRBJ2-3; 8 bases align to TRBD2. Per germline, CDR1 SGHNT and CDR2 YENEEA. This CDR3 has 14 amino acids. The V gene end was trimmed by 4 bases and the J gene end by 3 bases; junction bases not matched to a gene: 3. The CDR3 region has the DNA TGTGCCAGCAGCTCCGGGGGGGTAACAGATACGCAGTATTTT. It translates to CASSSGGVTDTQYF.

The chain is built from TRBV15 and TRBJ1-5; D is uncertain. This CDR3 has 13 residues. V was cut by 0 bases and J by 6 bases, with 6 bases left in between. Germline assignment: CDR1 LNHNV and CDR2 YYDKDF (reference sequence). The CDR3 nucleotides are TGTGCCACCAGCAGAGAGCGAGGTCAGCCCCAGCATTTT. It is translated as CATSRERGQPQHF.

The chain uses TRBV25-1 and TRBJ2-1; D unclear. The CDR3 has 11 residues. The V gene's germline CDR1 is MGHDK and CDR2 SYGVNS. Trimming cost V 0 bases and J 10 bases, with 4 bases left between them. The CDR3 DNA follows: TGTGCCAGCAGTGAATATACAGAGCAGTTCTTC. Translation: CASSEYTEQFF.

The V and J genes are TRBV2 and TRBJ2-3, with D possibly matching TRBD1 (5 bases). CDR1 SNHLY and CDR2 FYNNEI come from the germline V gene. V dropped 3 bases and J dropped 1 base, with 14 bases sitting between them. The CDR3 is 16 amino acids. DNA for the CDR3: TGTGCCAGCAGTGATTCGGTGTTCAGGGGCACAGATACGCAGTATTTT. Translating it yields CASSDSVFRGTDTQYF.

V usage is TRBV6-1 and J usage is TRBJ1-2; D gene uncertain. The CDR3 spans 14 residues. CDR1 is MNHNS, CDR2 SASEGT, per germline. Trimming took 2 bases from V and 8 from J, leaving 15 bases between them. The CDR3 DNA reads TGTGCCAGCAGTGAATTGCGGAACCTGAAGGGCTACACCTTC. This translates into CASSELRNLKGYTF.